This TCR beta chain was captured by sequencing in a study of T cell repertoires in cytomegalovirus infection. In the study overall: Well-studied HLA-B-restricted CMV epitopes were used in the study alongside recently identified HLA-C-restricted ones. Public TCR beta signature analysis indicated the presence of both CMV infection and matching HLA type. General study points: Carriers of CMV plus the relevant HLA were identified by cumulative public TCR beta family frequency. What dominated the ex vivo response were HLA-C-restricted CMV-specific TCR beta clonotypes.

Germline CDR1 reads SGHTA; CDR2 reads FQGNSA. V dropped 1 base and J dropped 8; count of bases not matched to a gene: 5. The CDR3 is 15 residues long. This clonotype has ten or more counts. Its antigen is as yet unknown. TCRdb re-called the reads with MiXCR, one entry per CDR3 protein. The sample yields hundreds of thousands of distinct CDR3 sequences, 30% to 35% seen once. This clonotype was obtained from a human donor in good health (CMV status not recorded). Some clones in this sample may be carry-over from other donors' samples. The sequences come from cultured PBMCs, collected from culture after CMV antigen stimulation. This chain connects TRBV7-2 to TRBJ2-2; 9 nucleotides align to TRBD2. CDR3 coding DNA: TGTGCCAGCAGCTTAGGGCTAGCGGGATTAGGGGAGCTGTTTTTT. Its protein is CASSLGLAGLGELFF.